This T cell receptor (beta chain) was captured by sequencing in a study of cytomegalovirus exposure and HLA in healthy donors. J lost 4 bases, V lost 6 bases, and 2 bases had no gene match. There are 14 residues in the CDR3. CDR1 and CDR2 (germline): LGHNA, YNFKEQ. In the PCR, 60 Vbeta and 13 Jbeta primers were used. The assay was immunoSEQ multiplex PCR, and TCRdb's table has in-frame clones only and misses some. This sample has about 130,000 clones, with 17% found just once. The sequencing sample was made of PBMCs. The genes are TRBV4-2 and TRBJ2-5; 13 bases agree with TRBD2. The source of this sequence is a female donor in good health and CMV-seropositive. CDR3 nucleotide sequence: TGTGCCAGCAGGGGACTAGCGGGAAGAGAGACCCAGTACTTC. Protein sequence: CASRGLAGRETQYF.